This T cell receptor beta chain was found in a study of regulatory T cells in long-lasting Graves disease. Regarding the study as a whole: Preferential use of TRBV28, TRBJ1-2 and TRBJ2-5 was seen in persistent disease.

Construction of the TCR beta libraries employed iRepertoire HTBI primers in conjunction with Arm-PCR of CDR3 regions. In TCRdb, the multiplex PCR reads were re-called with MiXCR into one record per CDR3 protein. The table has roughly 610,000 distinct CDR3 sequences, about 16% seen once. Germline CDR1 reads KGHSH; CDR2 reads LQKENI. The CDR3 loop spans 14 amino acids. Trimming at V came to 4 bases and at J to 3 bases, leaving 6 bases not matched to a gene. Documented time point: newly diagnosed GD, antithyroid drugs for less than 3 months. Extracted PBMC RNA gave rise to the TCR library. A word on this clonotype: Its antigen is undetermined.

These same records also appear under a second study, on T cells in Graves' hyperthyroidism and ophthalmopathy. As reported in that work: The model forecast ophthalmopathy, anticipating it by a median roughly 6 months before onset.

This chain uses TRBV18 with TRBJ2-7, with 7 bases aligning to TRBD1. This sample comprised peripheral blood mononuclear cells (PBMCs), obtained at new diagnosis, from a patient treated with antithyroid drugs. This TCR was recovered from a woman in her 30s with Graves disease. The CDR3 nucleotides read TGTGCCAGCTCACTCGGGACAGAAGGCTACGAGCAGTACTTC. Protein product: CASSLGTEGYEQYF.